This entry lists 21 T cell receptor beta chains sequenced from one sample in a study of OX40 agonist ivuxolimab in advanced cancers. The table came from immunoSEQ multiplex PCR; TCRdb's copy has only in-frame clones and leaves some out. The sample lists approximately 60,000 clones; under 85% were seen once. The sequencing used CD4+ or CD8+ T cells sorted from blood, collected in a trial of the OX40 agonist ivuxolimab. These receptors all come from an adult with an advanced solid tumor such as melanoma, head and neck, liver or kidney cancer.

V is TRBV6-1 and J is TRBJ1-1, with D possibly being TRBD1 (5 bases). CDR1 is MNHNS and CDR2 is SASEGT in the germline V gene. The CDR3 loop spans 15 amino acids. V gave up 5 bases and J gave up 5 bases, with 18 bases separating them. The CDR3 region is CASSTTSGTGTEAFF. For the CDR3, the DNA is TGTGCCAGCAGTACCACCTCAGGGACGGGGACTGAAGCTTTCTTT.

The chain recombines TRBV7-9 with TRBJ1-5, with D possibly being TRBD1 (5 bases). The CDR3 has 14 residues. The V end lost 2 bases, the J end lost 9 bases, and 14 bases lay between the germline ends. CDR1 SEHNR and CDR2 FQNEAQ come from the germline V gene (reference sequence). CDR3 coding DNA: TGTGCCAGCAGCTTACAGGGCAGCTACGGGCCCCAGCATTTT. The encoded protein is CASSLQGSYGPQHF.

The chain recombines TRBV2 with TRBJ2-3; 11 nucleotides line up with TRBD1. This CDR3 has 17 residues. V gave up 6 bases and J gave up 8 bases; unmatched junction bases: 16. Germline V gene lookup returns CDR1 SNHLY and CDR2 FYNNEI. This CDR3 reads CASSTGQGVITGPTQYF. CDR3 coding DNA: TGTGCCAGCAGCACGGGACAGGGGGTCATCACGGGGCCTACGCAGTATTTT.

This clone was counted a few times. V is TRBV4-2 and J is TRBJ1-2, with a possible D match to TRBD1 (6 bases). The CDR3 has 16 residues. Looked up from germline, CDR1 is LGHNA and CDR2 is YNFKEQ. Trimming removed 2 bases at V and 4 bases at J, with 17 bases between. The DNA for the CDR3 is TGTGCCAGCAGCCAACAGGGAGAAGGGGGTGGCTATGGCTACACCTTC. Translation: CASSQQGEGGGYGYTF.

This sequence joins TRBV5-5 and TRBJ1-1; D remains unclear. The CDR3 is made up of 14 amino acids. The germline V gene encodes CDR1 SGHKS and CDR2 YYEKEE (reference sequence). With 0 bases removed from V and 4 bases from J, the gap between germline ends came to 10 bases. The CDR3 protein is CASSLVFGLTEAFF. In DNA, the CDR3 is TGTGCCAGCAGCTTGGTATTCGGACTCACTGAAGCTTTCTTT. The full variable domain, with the rest looked up from reference TRBV5-5 and TRBJ1-1, is DAGVTQSPTHLIKTRGQQVTLRCSPISGHKSVSWYQQVLGQGPQFIFQYYEKEERGRGNFPDRFSARQFPNYSSELNVNALLLGDSALYLCASSLVFGLTEAFFGQGTRLTVV.

Points on this clone: This sample includes further DNA sequences coding for the same CDR3. The V call is TRBV7-2, the J call TRBJ1-1; D might be TRBD1 (5 bases). Between the trimmed V and J ends, which lost 5 bases and 5 bases, there was a span of 15 bases. This CDR3 has 14 amino acids. Germline V gives CDR1 SGHTA, CDR2 FQGNSA. The CDR3 reads CASSPRPGGTEAFF. As DNA, the CDR3 is TGTGCCAGCAGCCCCCGCCCCGGGGGGACTGAAGCTTTCTTT.

The V and J genes are TRBV9 and TRBJ1-6; D uncertain. V lost 4 bases to trimming and J lost 0 bases, with 14 bases between them. This CDR3 has 17 residues. Germline CDR1 is SGDLS and CDR2 is YYNGEE. DNA of the CDR3: TGTGCCAGCAGCTCCCGGGAGGGCATCTCCTATAATTCACCCCTCCACTTT. This gives the protein CASSSREGISYNSPLHF.

This clone was detected once. This chain links TRBV5-1 with TRBJ1-1; 8 bases match TRBD1. The CDR3 loop spans 14 amino acids. J lost 6 bases, V lost 4 bases, and 8 bases had no gene match. Per the germline V gene, CDR1 is SGHRS and CDR2 is YFSETQ. In nucleotides, the CDR3 is TGCGCCAGCAGCACAACAGGGGGAGATGCTGAAGCTTTCTTT. Its translation is CASSTTGGDAEAFF.

J is TRBJ1-1 and V is TRBV9; D may be TRBD1 (6 bases). CDR3 length equals 15 residues. Germline CDR1 is SGDLS and CDR2 is YYNGEE. V was shortened by 0 bases and J by 3 bases, with 12 bases between the two germline ends. CDR3 region: CASSVGGAMDTEAFF. The CDR3 nucleotides read TGTGCCAGCAGCGTAGGGGGGGCGATGGACACTGAAGCTTTCTTT.

The chain joins TRBV27 to TRBJ1-1; weak D call: TRBD1 (6 bases). This CDR3 spans 15 amino acids. CDR1 and CDR2 (germline): MNHEY, SMNVEV (reference sequence). V was shortened by 5 bases and J by 5 bases, with 18 bases between the two germline ends. In DNA, the CDR3 is TGTGCCAGCAGTCTCACGACAGGTCTGTGGACTGAAGCTTTCTTT. Protein sequence: CASSLTTGLWTEAFF.

On this clone itself: This sample also contains other DNA sequences that code for the same CDR3. The V gene is TRBV27, the J gene TRBJ2-3; tentative D call: TRBD1 (5 bases). Germline-derived CDR1 and CDR2 are MNHEY and SMNVEV (reference sequence). Trimming removed 2 bases from V and 2 bases from J, with 8 bases in between. The CDR3 is 14 amino acids. DNA of the CDR3: TGTGCCAGCAGTTTAGACAGTTCCACAGATACGCAGTATTTT. Protein sequence: CASSLDSSTDTQYF.

This chain joins TRBV7-2 and TRBJ2-7; TRBD1 might be the D (6 bases). V was pared by 5 bases and J by 2 bases, with 19 bases between. This CDR3 comprises 16 residues. Germline CDR1 is SGHTA and CDR2 is FQGNSA. The CDR3 DNA reads as TGTGCCAGCAGCCCTGTTGGGGGCTTCCTTGCCTACGAGCAGTACTTC. It yields the protein CASSPVGGFLAYEQYF.

A few counts support this clone. The chain has TRBV29-1 and TRBJ1-1, with 9 positions matching TRBD1. The CDR3 totals 13 residues. Trimming took 8 bases from V and 5 from J; bases not matched to a gene: 9. In germline, CDR1 is SQVTM, CDR2 ANQGSEA. The CDR3 nucleotides read TGCAGCTCCCGGGAGACAGGGGGAACTGAAGCTTTCTTT. It is translated as CSSRETGGTEAFF.

The V call is TRBV7-7, the J call TRBJ2-5; perhaps TRBD2 as D (5 bases). The V gene's germline CDR1 is SSHAT and CDR2 FNYEAQ (reference sequence). V lost 0 bases and J 5 bases, leaving 13 bases between the germline ends. There are 15 residues in the CDR3. The CDR3 sequence: CASSLAPGTRETQYF. The CDR3 DNA is TGTGCCAGCAGCTTAGCTCCGGGAACGAGGGAGACCCAGTACTTC.

Details on this clone: Germline is not matched at one junction end, which may reflect a read error. The chain links TRBV27 to TRBJ2-2; a possible D gene is TRBD1 (6 bases). The germline V gene encodes CDR1 MNHEY and CDR2 SMNVEV (reference sequence). CDR3 length: 15 residues. This chain's CDR3 is CASSLWQGMDRGAVF. CDR3 DNA: TGTGCCAGCAGTTTATGGCAGGGGATGGACCGGGGAGCTGTTTTT.

The chain recombines TRBV7-5 with TRBJ2-7; the table's D call TRBD1 went unverified against the DNA. TRBV7-5 constitutes a pseudogene. The CDR3 spans 13 residues. The CDR3 sequence: CASSRGQNKGQYF. The CDR3 DNA reads TGTGCCAGCAGCAGGGGACAGAACAAGGGGCAGTACTTC.

This clone was detected only a few times. The rearrangement joins TRBV2 to TRBJ1-4, with 10 bases matching TRBD1. The CDR3 is 14 amino acids. Unmatched junction bases numbered 4, after V lost 6 bases and J lost 6 bases. The V gene's germline CDR1 is SNHLY and CDR2 FYNNEI. The CDR3 is CASSLDRGHEKLFF. CDR3 DNA: TGTGCCAGCAGCCTTGACAGGGGGCATGAAAAACTGTTTTTT. Combining the CDR3 with reference TRBV2 and TRBJ1-4 gives the whole variable domain EPEVTQTPSHQVTQMGQEVILRCVPISNHLYFYWYRQILGQKVEFLVSFYNNEISEKSEIFDDQFSVERPDGSNFTLKIRSTKLEDSAMYFCASSLDRGHEKLFFGSGTQLSVL.

This clone was recorded a few times. This chain links TRBV27 with TRBJ2-3; 9 bases line up with TRBD1. CDR1 and CDR2 (germline): MNHEY, SMNVEV (reference sequence). Germline trimming cut 0 bases from V and 9 bases from J; bases unmatched to any gene: 13. The CDR3 consists of 17 residues. The CDR3 reads CASSLSRNRGRNPTQYF. The CDR3 DNA reads TGTGCCAGCAGTTTATCGAGGAACAGGGGGCGAAACCCAACGCAGTATTTT.

CDR3 coding DNA: TGTGCCAGCAGCTTGGCCCAATTGGCAGGGCCCTTCCAAAATCAGCCCCAGCATTTT. It translates to CASSLAQLAGPFQNQPQHF. The chain employs TRBV5-5 and TRBJ1-5; TRBD1 might be the D (5 bases). The CDR3 is made up of 19 amino acids. V shed 0 bases and J shed 4 bases, with 23 bases lying between them. Germline assignment: CDR1 SGHKS and CDR2 YYEKEE (reference sequence). Together with reference TRBV5-5 and TRBJ1-5, the CDR3 gives the full variable domain: DAGVTQSPTHLIKTRGQQVTLRCSPISGHKSVSWYQQVLGQGPQFIFQYYEKEERGRGNFPDRFSARQFPNYSSELNVNALLLGDSALYLCASSLAQLAGPFQNQPQHFGDGTRLSIL.

The V gene is TRBV7-2, the J gene TRBJ2-6; 8 positions match TRBD1. V dropped 4 bases and J dropped 5; count of bases not matched to a gene: 4. This CDR3 has 15 residues. CDR1 is SGHTA, CDR2 FQGNSA, per germline. CDR3 sequence reads: CASSYGQGWANVLTF. The CDR3 DNA reads TGTGCCAGCAGCTATGGACAGGGCTGGGCCAACGTCCTGACTTTC. Looking up the rest from reference TRBV7-2 and TRBJ2-6 gives the full variable domain: GAGVSQSPSNKVTEKGKDVELRCDPISGHTALYWYRQSLGQGLEFLIYFQGNSAPDKSGLPSDRFSAERTGGSVSTLTIQRTQQEDSAVYLCASSYGQGWANVLTFGAGSRLTVL.

This clone was observed a few times. V usage is TRBV29-1 and J usage is TRBJ1-1; perhaps TRBD1 as D (5 bases). The CDR3 spans 13 residues. The germline gives CDR1 SQVTM, CDR2 ANQGSEA. Trimming removed 6 bases from V and 5 bases from J, with 16 bases in between. The CDR3 here is CSVQGNLGTEAFF. CDR3 nucleotides: TGCAGCGTCCAGGGTAATTTAGGAACTGAAGCTTTCTTT. The full variable domain, completed using reference TRBV29-1 and TRBJ1-1, is SAVISQKPSRDICQRGTSLTIQCQVDSQVTMMFWYRQQPGQSLTLIATANQGSEATYESGFVIDKFPISRPNLTFSTLTVSNMSPEDSSIYLCSVQGNLGTEAFFGQGTRLTVV.